A single sample is the source of the 12 T cell receptor beta chains below, sequenced in a study of blood T cell repertoires in COVID-19. The data were produced by immunoSEQ multiplex PCR, yet TCRdb's version contains in-frame clones alone and is incomplete. Among over 200,000 clones, about 84% were seen once, and the ten largest hold approximately 2%. The sample comprised PBMCs or T cells enriched from blood (not recorded which). The receptors were gathered from a man in his sixties who had recovered from COVID-19.

The gene calls are TRBV18 and TRBJ2-2; 7 bases are a match to TRBD1. Germline CDR1 and CDR2: KGHSH and LQKENI. The CDR3 loop spans 17 amino acids. V dropped 2 bases and J dropped 4; count of bases not matched to a gene: 10. CDR3 DNA: TGTGCCAGCTCACCATACTCGGGACAGTTCTTCACCGGGGAGCTGTTTTTT. It specifies CASSPYSGQFFTGELFF.

This CDR3 is CASSETIPRYEQYF. CDR3 nucleotide sequence: TGTGCCAGCAGCGAGACAATCCCGCGTTACGAGCAGTACTTC. V gene TRBV11-2 combines with J gene TRBJ2-7; D gene uncertain. V was shortened by 5 bases and J by 4 bases, with 15 bases between the two germline ends. Germline V gene lookup returns CDR1 SGHAT and CDR2 FQNNGV. The CDR3 is 14 residues long.

J is TRBJ2-7 and V is TRBV7-3; the match to TRBD2 covers 11 bases. CDR1 and CDR2 from the germline V gene are SGHTA and FQGTGA. The CDR3 totals 16 residues. V lost 2 bases, J lost 2 bases, and 5 bases stayed unmatched. The CDR3 sequence is CASSLLSGGAAYEQYF. CDR3 nucleotides: TGTGCCAGCAGCTTACTTAGCGGGGGGGCGGCCTACGAGCAGTACTTC.

The rearrangement uses TRBV27 and TRBJ2-7, with D possibly TRBD2 on 5 matching bases. The CDR3 loop spans 15 amino acids. Germline V gene lookup returns CDR1 MNHEY and CDR2 SMNVEV (reference sequence). V was cut by 1 base and J by 4 bases, with 14 bases left in between. DNA of the CDR3: TGTGCCAGCAGTTTATTTTCGGGAACCAAGTACGAGCAGTACTTC. It translates to CASSLFSGTKYEQYF.

The gene calls are TRBV2 and TRBJ2-5, with 7 bases fitting TRBD2. Germline values: CDR1 SNHLY, CDR2 FYNNEI. V lost 7 bases to trimming and J lost 5 bases; unmatched junction nucleotides: 7. This CDR3 has 13 amino acids. The CDR3 region is CASTGGFSETQYF. The CDR3 nucleotides are TGTGCCAGCACCGGGGGGTTTTCGGAGACCCAGTACTTC.

J is TRBJ1-2 and V is TRBV7-2; 8 nucleotides align to TRBD1. CDR1 is SGHTA and CDR2 is FQGNSA in the germline V gene. J gave up 0 bases and V 2 bases, and 2 bases lay outside the gene matches. The CDR3 has 15 residues. CDR3 in amino acids: CASSLLTGANYGYTF. CDR3 in DNA: TGTGCCAGCAGCTTATTGACAGGGGCTAACTATGGCTACACCTTC.

The gene calls are TRBV3-1 (or the pseudogene TRBV3-2) and TRBJ1-1; D unclear. This CDR3 region has 16 residues. Trimming shortened V by 7 bases and J by 3 bases, and 21 bases separated the two germline ends. Germline V gene sequence: CDR1 LGHDT, CDR2 YNNKEL (reference sequence). CDR3 sequence: CASKVFAGVKDTEAFF. The CDR3 DNA is TGTGCCAGCAAAGTATTCGCGGGCGTAAAAGACACTGAAGCTTTCTTT.

V gene TRBV12-1 combines with J gene TRBJ1-6; the listed D gene, TRBD1, was not tested against the DNA. TRBV12-1 is an annotated pseudogene. The CDR3 length is 14 residues. CDR3 DNA sequence: TGTGCCAGCAGTTCAGGGGTCCTAAATTCACCCCTCCACTTT. Translated: CASSSGVLNSPLHF.

This chain connects TRBV4-3 to TRBJ2-1, with 7 positions matching TRBD2. After removal of 3 bases from V and 3 bases from J, the junction contained 5 bases not matched to a gene. The CDR3 covers 15 residues. From germline, CDR1 is LGHNA and CDR2 YSLEER. CDR3: CASSQEGRDYNEQFF. The CDR3 DNA sequence: TGCGCCAGCAGCCAGGAGGGGAGGGACTACAATGAGCAGTTCTTC.

The genes are TRBV9 and TRBJ2-3; 7 bases match TRBD2. Trimming cost V 1 base and J 3 bases; bases outside gene matches: 5. Per the germline V gene, CDR1 is SGDLS and CDR2 is YYNGEE. The CDR3 has 15 amino acids. CDR3 amino acids: CASSVFGGGTDTQYF. The CDR3 DNA reads TGTGCCAGCAGCGTATTCGGGGGAGGGACAGATACGCAGTATTTT.

The chain carries TRBV24-1 and TRBJ1-6, with D possibly being TRBD1 (6 bases). This CDR3 comprises 13 residues. Trimming removed 10 bases from V and 10 bases from J, with 16 bases in between. Germline V gene data show CDR1 as KGHDR and CDR2 as SFDVKD. The CDR3 nucleotides are TGTGCCACTGGCAGGGGACGAGGCTCACCCCTCCACTTT. This encodes CATGRGRGSPLHF.

The V gene is TRBV6-2 or TRBV6-3, the J gene TRBJ1-2; 8 nucleotides match TRBD1. Germline lookup yields CDR1 MNHEY and CDR2 SVGEGT. V shed 5 bases, J shed 4 bases, and the junction held 9 bases outside the gene matches. The CDR3 covers 15 residues. This chain's CDR3 is CASSHGQGWIYGYTF. The DNA for the CDR3 is TGTGCCAGCAGTCACGGACAGGGCTGGATCTATGGCTACACCTTC.